The clone carrying this T cell receptor (beta chain) was counted only a few times. What it recognizes is unknown. Sequencing of unstimulated naive, memory, effector memory and TEMRA subsets was performed in a few donor pairs. Profiled with immunoSEQ multiplex PCR; TCRdb holds only in-frame clones, not every one. The sample holds roughly 6,100 clones, roughly 63% seen once. This sample is drawn from a study of siplizumab effects on memory and regulatory T cells. Overall study results and limits: Roughly 75-95% of dividing CD4+ or CD8+ clones were without an attributable naive or memory phenotype. Siplizumab brought about a significant reduction in alloreactive sequences traceable to unstimulated CD4+ memory cells. Naive T cells appeared more diverse than memory cells and seemed to be major alloresponse contributors.

Sequenced material: effector memory CD8+ T cells sorted from blood. Stated subset: unstimulated CD8+ effector memory T cells. This TCR was recovered from a human donor in good health.

CDR3 protein: CASSGGAEYEQYF. The CDR3 nucleotides read TGTGCCAGCAGCGGGGGGGCCGAATACGAGCAGTACTTC. The rearrangement joins TRBV6-1 to TRBJ2-7, with 8 bases matching TRBD2. Germline V CDR1 and CDR2: MNHNS, SASEGT. The CDR3 contains 13 residues. The trim removed 6 bases at V and 4 bases at J, leaving 5 bases unmatched.